This T cell receptor (beta chain) emerged from a study of cytotoxic CD8 clonotypes in ibrutinib-treated CLL. Study background: Researchers reported ten to twelve relapsed/refractory and about 14 treatment-naive patients, 17 of them IGHV unmutated. Overall study findings and caveats: Treatment saw public clonotypes, which were uncommon, either contract or stay stable. Baseline levels of clonality went above those of age-matched healthy donors and moved with circulating CD8+ T-cell counts.

The ends lost 4 bases at V and 3 bases at J; junction bases unmatched: 5. The CDR3 consists of 14 residues. The V gene's germline CDR1 is LNHDA and CDR2 SQIVND (reference sequence). In regard to this clone: What it binds is not known.

The intended depth for sequencing was 1 in 200,000 to 1 in 1 million T cells. Sequenced by immunoSEQ multiplex PCR; TCRdb stores in-frame clones only, minus some. The profile covers about 310,000 clones, with just under 80% appearing a single time and 6.7% taken by the ten largest. The rearrangement uses TRBV19 and TRBJ2-7; 8 positions match TRBD2. Material: PBMCs, obtained before ibrutinib treatment. This clonotype originated in a human donor with chronic lymphocytic leukemia. The CDR3 reads CASSTGGPDYEQYF. As DNA, the CDR3 is TGTGCCAGTAGTACGGGAGGGCCGGACTACGAGCAGTACTTC.